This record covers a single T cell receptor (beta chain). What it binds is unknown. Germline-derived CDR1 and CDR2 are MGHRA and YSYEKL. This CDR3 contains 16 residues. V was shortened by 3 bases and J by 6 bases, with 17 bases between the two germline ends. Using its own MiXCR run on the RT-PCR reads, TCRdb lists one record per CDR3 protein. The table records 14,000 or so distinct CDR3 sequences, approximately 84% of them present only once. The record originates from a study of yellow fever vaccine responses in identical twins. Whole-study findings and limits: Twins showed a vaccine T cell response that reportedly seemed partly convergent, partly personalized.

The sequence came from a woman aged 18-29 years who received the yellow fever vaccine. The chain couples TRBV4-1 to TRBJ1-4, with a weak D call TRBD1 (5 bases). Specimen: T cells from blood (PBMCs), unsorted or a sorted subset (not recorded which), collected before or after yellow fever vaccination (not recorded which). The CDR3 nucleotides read TGCGCCAGCAGCCAGTGGGTAGGCAGGGACCATGAAAAACTGTTTTTT. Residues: CASSQWVGRDHEKLFF.